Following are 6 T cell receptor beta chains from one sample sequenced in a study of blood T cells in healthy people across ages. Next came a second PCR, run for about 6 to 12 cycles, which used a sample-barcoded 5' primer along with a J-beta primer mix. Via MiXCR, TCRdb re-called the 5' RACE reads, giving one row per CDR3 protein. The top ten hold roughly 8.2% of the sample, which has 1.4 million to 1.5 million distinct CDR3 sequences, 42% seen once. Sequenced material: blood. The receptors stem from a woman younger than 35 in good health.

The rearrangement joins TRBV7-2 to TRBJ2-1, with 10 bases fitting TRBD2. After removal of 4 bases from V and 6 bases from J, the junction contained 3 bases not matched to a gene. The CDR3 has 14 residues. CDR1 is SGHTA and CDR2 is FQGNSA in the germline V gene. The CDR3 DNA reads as TGTGCCAGCAGCTCTAGCGGGAGACTCAATGAGCAGTTCTTC. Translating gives CASSSSGRLNEQFF.

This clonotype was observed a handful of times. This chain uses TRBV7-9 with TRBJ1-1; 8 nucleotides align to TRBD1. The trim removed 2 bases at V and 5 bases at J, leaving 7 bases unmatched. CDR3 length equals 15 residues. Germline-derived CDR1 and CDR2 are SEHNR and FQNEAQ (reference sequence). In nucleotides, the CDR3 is TGTGCCAGCAGCTTAACAGGGGGGGGGAGTACTGAAGCTTTCTTT. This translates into CASSLTGGGSTEAFF.

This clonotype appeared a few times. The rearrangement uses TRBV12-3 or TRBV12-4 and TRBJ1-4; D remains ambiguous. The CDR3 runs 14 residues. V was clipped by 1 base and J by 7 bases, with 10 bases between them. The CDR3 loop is CASSLGGWGEKLFF. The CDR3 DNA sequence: TGTGCCAGCAGTTTAGGAGGATGGGGTGAAAAACTGTTTTTT.

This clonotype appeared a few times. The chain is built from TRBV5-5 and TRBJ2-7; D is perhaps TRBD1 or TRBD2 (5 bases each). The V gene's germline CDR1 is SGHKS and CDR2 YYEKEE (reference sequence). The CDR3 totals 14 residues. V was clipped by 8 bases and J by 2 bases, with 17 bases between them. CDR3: CASLGTVGPYEQYF. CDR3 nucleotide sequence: TGTGCCAGTCTGGGAACCGTGGGACCCTACGAGCAGTACTTC. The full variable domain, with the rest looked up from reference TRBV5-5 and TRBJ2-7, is DAGVTQSPTHLIKTRGQQVTLRCSPISGHKSVSWYQQVLGQGPQFIFQYYEKEERGRGNFPDRFSARQFPNYSSELNVNALLLGDSALYLCASLGTVGPYEQYFGPGTRLTVT.

CDR3 coding DNA: TGCAGTGCTAGAGTCACTAGCGGGAGTTTTCTCGGGGAGGAGCTGTTTTTT. Translation: CSARVTSGSFLGEELFF. The chain joins TRBV20-1 to TRBJ2-2; 11 nucleotides align to TRBD2. Per germline, CDR1 DFQATT and CDR2 SNEGSKA (reference sequence). The CDR3 has 17 residues. V shed 1 base, J shed 10 bases, and the junction held 14 bases outside the gene matches.

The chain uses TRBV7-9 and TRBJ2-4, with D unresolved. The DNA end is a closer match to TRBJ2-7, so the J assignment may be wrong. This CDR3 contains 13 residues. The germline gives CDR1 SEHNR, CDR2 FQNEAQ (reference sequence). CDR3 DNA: TGTGCCAGCAGCCCACCGTTGCGTTTCGAGCAGTACTTC. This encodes CASSPPLRFEQYF.